Following are 20 T cell receptor beta chains from one sample sequenced in a study of cytomegalovirus exposure and HLA in healthy donors. Sequencing used immunoSEQ multiplex PCR; TCRdb keeps in-frame clones, though not all of them. The sample consists of 110,000 to 150,000 clones, roughly 88% of them appearing once. Material: PBMCs. Every receptor here comes from a woman aged 18-29 years in good health and CMV-seropositive.

This clone was observed a handful of times. This rearrangement joins TRBV5-1 to TRBJ2-7; 10 nucleotides agree with TRBD2. The V segment lost 5 bases and the J segment 3 bases; nucleotides outside the gene matches: 5. Germline CDR1 and CDR2: SGHRS and YFSETQ. The CDR3 totals 14 residues. The CDR3, as DNA: TGCGCCAGCAGAGATCCTAGCGGGAGCTACGAGCAGTACTTC. Its protein product is CASRDPSGSYEQYF. Variable domain in full (rest from reference TRBV5-1 and TRBJ2-7): KAGVTQTPRYLIKTRGQQVTLSCSPISGHRSVSWYQQTPGQGLQFLFEYFSETQRNKGNFPGRFSGRQFSNSRSEMNVSTLELGDSALYLCASRDPSGSYEQYFGPGTRLTVT.

This clone has just a few counts. The chain links TRBV30 to TRBJ2-7; D remains unclear. The V and J ends lost 1 base and 2 bases respectively, with 9 bases between them. This CDR3 spans 13 amino acids. The germline V gene encodes CDR1 GTSNPN and CDR2 SVGIG (reference sequence). The CDR3 sequence: CAWSGLGPYEQYF. In DNA form, the CDR3 reads TGTGCCTGGAGTGGGTTGGGCCCCTACGAGCAGTACTTC.

The chain links TRBV5-4 to TRBJ1-2, with 8 nucleotides matching TRBD1. The germline V gene encodes CDR1 SGHNT and CDR2 YYREEE (reference sequence). CDR3 length: 16 residues. Germline trimming cut 4 bases from V and 5 bases from J; bases unmatched to any gene: 13. The chain's CDR3 is CASSPPNTGGAYGYTF. The CDR3 DNA follows: TGTGCCAGCAGCCCCCCCAATACAGGGGGTGCGTATGGCTACACCTTC.

V gene TRBV6-6 combines with J gene TRBJ2-1; a possible D gene is TRBD1 (6 bases). This CDR3 spans 14 amino acids. The V gene's germline CDR1 is MNHNY and CDR2 SVGAGI (reference sequence). Deletions cut 5 bases from V and 8 bases from J, with 16 bases between. The CDR3 DNA reads as TGTGCCAGCAGTCCCCCGAGGAAGGGGGATGAGCAGTTCTTC. It is translated as CASSPPRKGDEQFF.

The chain uses TRBV10-3 and TRBJ2-1; 9 bases map to TRBD2. This CDR3 comprises 15 residues. The germline V gene encodes CDR1 ENHRY and CDR2 SYGVKD. V was pared by 3 bases and J by 8 bases, with 8 bases of the junction left unmatched. The DNA for the CDR3 is TGTGCCATCAGTGATCGCGGGAGGGGCGGGGATGAGCAGTTCTTC. Translated, it gives CAISDRGRGGDEQFF.

CDR3 sequence reads: CASTGTELAKNIQYF. CDR3 nucleotide sequence: TGTGCCAGCACTGGGACAGAACTAGCCAAAAACATTCAGTACTTC. The chain uses TRBV2 and TRBJ2-4, with TRBD1 identical over 7 bases. V shed 7 bases, J shed 0 bases, and the junction held 6 bases outside the gene matches. Germline CDR1 SNHLY, CDR2 FYNNEI. The CDR3 consists of 15 residues. The whole variable domain, filled in from reference TRBV2 and TRBJ2-4, reads EPEVTQTPSHQVTQMGQEVILRCVPISNHLYFYWYRQILGQKVEFLVSFYNNEISEKSEIFDDQFSVERPDGSNFTLKIRSTKLEDSAMYFCASTGTELAKNIQYFGAGTRLSVL.

The chain combines TRBV4-3 with TRBJ1-4; D is uncertain. Germline-derived CDR1 and CDR2 are LGHNA and YSLEER. Trimming pared 1 base from V and 11 bases from J, leaving 14 bases between. The CDR3 is 14 amino acids. The CDR3 DNA reads as TGCGCCAGCAGCCAAGTGACAAGAGGAGGGAAACTGTTTTTT. Translated, it gives CASSQVTRGGKLFF.

This clone was recorded only once. The chain uses TRBV4-2 and TRBJ2-7, with 7 bases that match TRBD2. V shed 6 bases, J shed 0 bases, and the junction held 2 bases outside the gene matches. CDR1 and CDR2 (germline): LGHNA, YNFKEQ. The CDR3 is 13 residues long. The CDR3 nucleotides read TGTGCCAGCAGAGGGACTATCTCCTACGAGCAGTACTTC. As protein: CASRGTISYEQYF.

The CDR3 nucleotides are TGTGCCAGCAGTACTTCCGGCAGCGGGAGAGTTGATGAGCAGTTCTTC. This translates into CASSTSGSGRVDEQFF. The V and J genes are TRBV28 and TRBJ2-1; TRBD2 aligns across 8 bases. Trimming took 5 bases from V and 8 from J; bases not matched to a gene: 14. This CDR3 has 16 residues. CDR1 is MDHEN, CDR2 SYDVKM, per germline.

This chain links TRBV11-2 with TRBJ1-1, with D unclear. CDR1 and CDR2 (germline): SGHAT, FQNNGV. Trimming removed 0 bases from V and 2 bases from J, with 13 bases in between. CDR3 size: 16 residues. In DNA form, the CDR3 reads TGTGCCAGCAGCTTAGATCGAGAGGGTGGCAACACTGAAGCTTTCTTT. Its translation is CASSLDREGGNTEAFF.

The CDR3 loop reads CASIYIHYEQYF. The CDR3 region has the DNA TGTGCCAGTATATACATCCACTACGAGCAGTACTTC. The V and J genes are TRBV19 and TRBJ2-7, with no clear D. Trimming removed 7 bases at V and 3 bases at J, with 10 bases between. The CDR3 sequence is 12 residues long. Germline V gene lookup returns CDR1 LNHDA and CDR2 SQIVND (reference sequence).

The V gene is TRBV14, the J gene TRBJ1-5; D is undetermined. CDR3 size: 13 residues. Germline CDR1 is SGHDN and CDR2 is FVKESK. With 3 bases removed from V and 9 bases from J, the gap between germline ends came to 12 bases. The CDR3 DNA reads as TGTGCCAGCAGCCAGGCGGAGGTCGCGCCCCAGCATTTT. This sequence encodes CASSQAEVAPQHF.

The chain uses TRBV9 and TRBJ2-3; D gene ambiguous. The CDR3 extends over 14 amino acids. V shed 1 base and J shed 0 bases, with 6 bases lying between them. Looked up from germline, CDR1 is SGDLS and CDR2 is YYNGEE. As DNA, the CDR3 is TGTGCCAGCAGCGTATCGCTAAGCACAGATACGCAGTATTTT. Its translation is CASSVSLSTDTQYF.

The chain uses TRBV11-2 and TRBJ2-2, with a possible D match to TRBD1 (5 bases). Per the germline V gene, CDR1 is SGHAT and CDR2 is FQNNGV. This CDR3 is 15 amino acids long. V lost 1 base and J lost 1, with 7 bases in between. The CDR3 DNA sequence: TGTGCCAGCAGCTTAGGGGGCCAGAACACCGGGGAGCTGTTTTTT. It specifies CASSLGGQNTGELFF.

The V gene is TRBV2, the J gene TRBJ1-2; D perhaps matches TRBD1 (5 bases). The CDR3 is 11 amino acids. Germline values: CDR1 SNHLY, CDR2 FYNNEI. V lost 7 bases and J 2 bases, leaving 5 bases between the germline ends. The CDR3 loop is CASTGNYGYTF. In DNA form, the CDR3 reads TGTGCCAGCACAGGGAACTATGGCTACACCTTC.

This chain links TRBV7-3 with TRBJ1-1, with 9 bases aligning to TRBD1. The J segment lost 2 bases and the V segment lost 6 bases, leaving 1 base of the junction unmatched. The CDR3 consists of 13 residues. Germline V gene sequence: CDR1 SGHTA, CDR2 FQGTGA. CDR3 bases: TGTGCCAGCAGGGGACAGGGAAACACTGAAGCTTTCTTT. Protein sequence: CASRGQGNTEAFF. Combining the CDR3 with reference TRBV7-3 and TRBJ1-1 gives the whole variable domain GAGVSQTPSNKVTEKGKYVELRCDPISGHTALYWYRQSLGQGPEFLIYFQGTGAADDSGLPNDRFFAVRPEGSVSTLKIQRTERGDSAVYLCASRGQGNTEAFFGQGTRLTVV.

The chain recombines TRBV7-9 with TRBJ2-7; no reliable D call. Germline V CDR1 and CDR2: SEHNR, FQNEAQ (reference sequence). The CDR3 sequence is 12 residues long. Trimming removed 6 bases at V and 2 bases at J, with 8 bases between. Here the CDR3 reads CASREETYEQYF. CDR3 sequence (DNA): TGTGCCAGCAGAGAGGAGACCTACGAGCAGTACTTC.

The CDR3 coding sequence is TGTGCCAGCAGCTTCTCCCCAGACTTAAACATTCAGTACTTC. Protein product: CASSFSPDLNIQYF. The J gene is TRBJ2-4, the V gene TRBV5-4; D is uncertain. Germline loops: CDR1 SGHNT, CDR2 YYREEE (reference sequence). This CDR3 comprises 14 residues. Trimming removed 2 bases at V and 6 bases at J, with 12 bases between.

The genes are TRBV28 and TRBJ1-6, with D possibly TRBD1 on 6 matching bases. V was shortened by 5 bases and J by 2 bases, with 16 bases between the two germline ends. CDR3 length equals 17 residues. From germline, CDR1 is MDHEN and CDR2 SYDVKM. The CDR3 sequence is CASSPYRVRTYNSPLHF. CDR3 nucleotides: TGTGCCAGCAGTCCGTACAGGGTACGCACCTATAATTCACCCCTCCACTTT.

This sequence joins TRBV13 and TRBJ2-1; TRBD2 agrees at 8 bases. This CDR3 comprises 16 residues. With 1 base clipped from V and 0 bases from J, the junction kept 2 bases outside the gene matches. Germline CDR1 reads PRHDT; CDR2 reads FYEKMQ (reference sequence). The CDR3 protein is CASSLVAGLSYNEQFF. The CDR3 nucleotides are TGTGCCAGCAGCTTAGTAGCGGGGCTCTCCTACAATGAGCAGTTCTTC.